Presented here are 17 T cell receptor beta chains from one specimen sequenced in a study of blood T cell repertoires in COVID-19. Sequencing used immunoSEQ multiplex PCR; TCRdb keeps in-frame clones, though not all of them. The sample holds 200,000 to 300,000 clones, around four fifths seen once. Input material: peripheral blood. The receptors stem from a woman aged 55-70 years with active or convalescent COVID-19.

The chain combines TRBV10-1 with TRBJ1-5; D is ambiguous. The germline gives CDR1 WNHNN, CDR2 SYGVQD (reference sequence). Trimming removed 6 bases from V and 3 bases from J, with 9 bases in between. The CDR3 runs to 13 residues. CDR3 in DNA: TGCGCCAGCAGCGACAACCACAATCAGCCCCAGCATTTT. It codes for CASSDNHNQPQHF.

J is TRBJ1-5 and V is TRBV10-3, with D hard to call. The CDR3 consists of 14 residues. V was clipped by 10 bases and J by 4 bases, with 17 bases between them. The germline V gene has CDR1 ENHRY and CDR2 SYGVKD. CDR3 protein: CATRGSGPNQPQHF. The CDR3 DNA reads as TGTGCCACCCGAGGTAGCGGGCCTAATCAGCCCCAGCATTTT.

This clone was observed a single time. This chain connects TRBV6-6 to TRBJ1-2, with TRBD1 matching 8 bases. V gave up 5 bases and J gave up 6 bases; unmatched junction bases: 5. Germline loops: CDR1 MNHNY, CDR2 SVGAGI (reference sequence). This CDR3 spans 13 amino acids. CDR3 in DNA: TGTGCCAGCAGTGCCCGACAGGGGAATGGCTACACCTTC. Encoded protein: CASSARQGNGYTF.

The V call is TRBV19, the J call TRBJ2-3, with 8 nucleotides matching TRBD2. The junction had 6 bases not matched to a gene; V was cut back by 1 base and J by 3 bases. CDR3 length: 16 residues. CDR1 and CDR2 (germline): LNHDA, SQIVND (reference sequence). DNA for the CDR3: TGTGCCAGTAGTATAGCGGGAGGGCCCTTGACAGATACGCAGTATTTT. Amino acids: CASSIAGGPLTDTQYF.

V usage is TRBV10-2 and J usage is TRBJ2-3; D not certain. The V gene lost 2 bases and the J gene lost 1 base, with 10 bases spanning the gap. This CDR3 has 15 residues. Germline-derived CDR1 and CDR2 are WSHSY and SAAADI. The DNA for the CDR3 is TGCGCCAGCAGTGAGCCCCACCGGGGCACAGATACGCAGTATTTT. Protein sequence: CASSEPHRGTDTQYF.

The sample holds a few counts of this clone. The rearrangement uses TRBV29-1 and TRBJ2-5; 7 bases map to TRBD1. Germline loops: CDR1 SQVTM, CDR2 ANQGSEA. CDR3 length equals 13 residues. The trim removed 5 bases at V and 5 bases at J, leaving 8 bases unmatched. The CDR3 DNA is TGCAGCGTTCGTCTGACAGGGACGGAGACCCAGTACTTC. The encoded protein is CSVRLTGTETQYF.

V and J are TRBV2 and TRBJ2-2; a possible D gene is TRBD1 (5 bases). Germline values: CDR1 SNHLY, CDR2 FYNNEI. This CDR3 region has 15 residues. Between the trimmed V and J ends, which lost 4 bases and 4 bases, there was a span of 13 bases. CDR3 protein: CASSAVRDITGELFF. In DNA form, the CDR3 reads TGTGCCAGCAGTGCGGTCAGGGATATCACCGGGGAGCTGTTTTTT.

This clone was recorded once. The chain carries TRBV28 and TRBJ1-5; 8 bases are a match to TRBD1. This CDR3 contains 15 residues. Unmatched junction bases numbered 6, after V lost 3 bases and J lost 5 bases. Germline-derived CDR1 and CDR2 are MDHEN and SYDVKM. The CDR3: CASSFRQGLHQPQHF. In DNA form, the CDR3 reads TGTGCCAGCAGTTTCCGACAGGGGTTACATCAGCCCCAGCATTTT. Drawing the rest from reference TRBV28 and TRBJ1-5, the complete variable domain is DVKVTQSSRYLVKRTGEKVFLECVQDMDHENMFWYRQDPGLGLRLIYFSYDVKMKEKGDIPEGYSVSREKKERFSLILESASTNQTSMYLCASSFRQGLHQPQHFGDGTRLSIL.

The chain recombines TRBV6-1 with TRBJ1-4; 7 positions agree with TRBD1. V was pared by 0 bases and J by 5 bases, with 6 bases of the junction left unmatched. Germline lookup yields CDR1 MNHNS and CDR2 SASEGT. CDR3 length: 16 residues. The CDR3 loop is CASSEARGQGNEKLFF. The CDR3 bases are TGTGCCAGCAGTGAAGCAAGGGGGCAGGGAAATGAAAAACTGTTTTTT.

V and J are TRBV5-1 and TRBJ2-3; D is unclear. Trimming shortened V by 0 bases and J by 6 bases, and 5 bases separated the two germline ends. This CDR3 is 12 amino acids long. Germline CDR1 reads SGHRS; CDR2 reads YFSETQ. The CDR3 region has the DNA TGCGCCAGCAGCTTGGTTCCGGATACGCAGTATTTT. It specifies CASSLVPDTQYF.

V and J are TRBV21-1 and TRBJ2-7; the listed D gene, TRBD1, was not tested against the DNA. TRBV21-1 is designated a pseudogene. This CDR3 contains 16 residues. CDR3: CAINSEGQGASYEQYV. CDR3 in DNA: TGTGCCATCAACAGTGAGGGACAGGGGGCTTCATACGAGCAGTACGTC.

The V and J genes are TRBV11-2 and TRBJ2-1, with D maybe TRBD2 (6 bases). Germline-derived CDR1 and CDR2 are SGHAT and FQNNGV. The CDR3 covers 13 residues. V was pared by 3 bases and J by 9 bases, with 12 bases between. CDR3 nucleotide sequence: TGTGCCAGCAGCTTGTGGCGGGGTTTTGAGCAGTTCTTC. Translation: CASSLWRGFEQFF.

This clone was seen just once. V and J are TRBV6-4 and TRBJ2-6; D is undetermined. The CDR3 extends over 18 amino acids. Germline lookup yields CDR1 MRHNA and CDR2 SNTAGT. V gave up 6 bases and J gave up 0 bases, with 18 bases separating them. CDR3 bases: TGTGCCAGCAGCCGTATCCAAAGACAACCCTCTGGGGCCAACGTCCTGACTTTC. Amino acid sequence: CASSRIQRQPSGANVLTF.

The chain joins TRBV29-1 to TRBJ1-1; TRBD1 might be the D (6 bases). The germline V gene encodes CDR1 SQVTM and CDR2 ANQGSEA. The CDR3 has 11 residues. The germline V and J ends were trimmed by 6 bases and 5 bases, with 10 bases remaining between them. The CDR3 nucleotides are TGCAGCGTGGCAGGGGTTACTGAAGCTTTCTTT. Its translation: CSVAGVTEAFF.

The chain is built from TRBV15 and TRBJ1-6, with 9 bases fitting TRBD1. V gave up 3 bases and J gave up 7 bases; unmatched junction bases: 1. This CDR3 has 14 amino acids. Germline V gene data show CDR1 as LNHNV and CDR2 as YYDKDF (reference sequence). DNA of the CDR3: TGTGCCACCAGCAGCGGGACAGGGAATTCACCCCTCCACTTT. Translating it yields CATSSGTGNSPLHF. Drawing the rest from reference TRBV15 and TRBJ1-6, the complete variable domain is DAMVIQNPRYQVTQFGKPVTLSCSQTLNHNVMYWYQQKSSQAPKLLFHYYDKDFNNEADTPDNFQSRRPNTSFCFLDIRSPGLGDTAMYLCATSSGTGNSPLHFGNGTRLTVT.

This clone was seen once. The chain couples TRBV18 to TRBJ2-3, with 8 bases lining up with TRBD2. V gave up 6 bases and J gave up 1 base; unmatched junction bases: 6. This CDR3 is built from 15 residues. Germline CDR1 and CDR2: KGHSH and LQKENI. CDR3 sequence: CASSPGGAGTDTQYF. CDR3 sequence (DNA): TGTGCCAGCTCCCCGGGGGGGGCCGGCACAGATACGCAGTATTTT.

This chain joins TRBV10-2 and TRBJ1-5; 9 nucleotides match TRBD1. The CDR3 runs to 16 residues. Germline V CDR1 and CDR2: WSHSY, SAAADI. Trimming cost V 3 bases and J 6 bases; bases outside gene matches: 9. CDR3 sequence reads: CASSEAGTGLGQPQHF. The CDR3 DNA reads as TGCGCCAGCAGTGAAGCCGGGACAGGGCTAGGTCAGCCCCAGCATTTT.